The 10 T cell receptor beta chains presented below share a single source sample, sequenced in a study of shared clonotypes between healthy human individuals. Method: immunoSEQ multiplex PCR; TCRdb's copy keeps in-frame clones and lacks some. The repertoire holds some 530,000 clones, roughly 80% seen once, with about 13% in the top ten. Sequenced: PBMCs. The source is a middle-aged woman in good health. Some clones in this sample may be carry-over from other donors' samples.

This clone was detected only once. V and J are TRBV6-6 and TRBJ1-1, with 11 bases matching TRBD1. V shed 5 bases, J shed 4 bases, and the junction held 6 bases outside the gene matches. The CDR3 sequence is 15 residues long. In germline, CDR1 is MNHNY, CDR2 SVGAGI (reference sequence). The CDR3 loop reads CASSTDRGRGTEAFF. CDR3 sequence (DNA): TGTGCCAGCAGTACGGACAGGGGGCGAGGCACTGAAGCTTTCTTT.

This clone turned up a few times. This sequence joins TRBV6-4 and TRBJ2-3; D gene uncertain. The germline V gene encodes CDR1 MRHNA and CDR2 SNTAGT. This CDR3 contains 14 residues. Trimming removed 6 bases from V and 0 bases from J, with 10 bases in between. CDR3 nucleotide sequence: TGTGCCAGCAGCCAACGAGGTAGCACAGATACGCAGTATTTT. Amino acid sequence: CASSQRGSTDTQYF.

The chain carries TRBV11-3 and TRBJ2-3; the match to TRBD2 covers 11 bases. This CDR3 spans 16 amino acids. Trimming removed 5 bases from V and 1 base from J; junction bases left unmatched: 5. CDR1 SGHNT and CDR2 YENEEA come from the germline V gene. CDR3 loop: CASSHSGRDGTDTQYF. CDR3 bases: TGTGCCAGCAGCCATAGCGGGAGGGACGGCACAGATACGCAGTATTTT.

This clone was recorded many times. The sample holds other DNA sequences that translate to the same CDR3. The genes are TRBV29-1 and TRBJ2-6; D not certain. Germline CDR1 is SQVTM and CDR2 is ANQGSEA. This CDR3 spans 13 amino acids. V was cut by 3 bases and J by 4 bases, with 7 bases left in between. As DNA, the CDR3 is TGCAGCGTTGACTGGGCCGGGGCCAACGTCCTGACTTTC. Translating it yields CSVDWAGANVLTF.

The CDR3, as DNA: TGTGCCAGCAGTCCGGGGAACTACGAGCAGTACTTC. Amino acids: CASSPGNYEQYF. The chain links TRBV2 to TRBJ2-7; TRBD2 might be the D (5 bases). Trimming removed 5 bases from V and 3 bases from J, with 8 bases in between. CDR1 is SNHLY, CDR2 FYNNEI, per germline. The CDR3 is 12 amino acids.

The genes are TRBV9 and TRBJ2-7, with 13 bases that match TRBD2. J lost 6 bases, V lost 5 bases, and 17 bases had no gene match. Germline values: CDR1 SGDLS, CDR2 YYNGEE. The CDR3 loop spans 18 amino acids. The CDR3: CASSYYGLAGVLSVEQYF. CDR3 nucleotide sequence: TGTGCCAGCAGTTACTACGGACTAGCGGGAGTTCTGTCCGTCGAGCAGTACTTC. Drawing the rest from reference TRBV9 and TRBJ2-7, the complete variable domain is DSGVTQTPKHLITATGQRVTLRCSPRSGDLSVYWYQQSLDQGLQFLIQYYNGEERAKGNILERFSAQQFPDLHSELNLSSLELGDSALYFCASSYYGLAGVLSVEQYFGPGTRLTVT.

This clone was recorded once. V gene TRBV28 combines with J gene TRBJ1-4, with D unclear. The length of the CDR3 is 13 residues. Deletions cut 11 bases from V and 3 bases from J, with 13 bases between. Germline values: CDR1 MDHEN, CDR2 SYDVKM. The CDR3 here is CAALRAPNEKLFF. The CDR3 DNA is TGTGCCGCCCTGCGGGCGCCTAATGAAAAACTGTTTTTT.

The rearrangement links TRBV4-2 to TRBJ2-7; a possible D gene is TRBD1 (6 bases). The CDR3 loop spans 16 amino acids. CDR1 and CDR2 (germline): LGHNA, YNFKEQ. Trimming cost V 0 bases and J 2 bases, with 14 bases left between them. CDR3 DNA: TGTGCCAGCAGCCAAGAGGTCAGGGGATTTCCCTACGAGCAGTACTTC. It specifies CASSQEVRGFPYEQYF.

With respect to this clone: The likely explanation is a read error, given a far larger clone one base away. V usage is TRBV5-8 and J usage is TRBJ2-7; 10 bases are a match to TRBD2. V shed 4 bases, J shed 6 bases, and the junction held 10 bases outside the gene matches. Looked up from germline, CDR1 is SGHTS and CDR2 is YDEGEE. The CDR3 covers 15 residues. This CDR3 reads CASSLGLAEVSEQYF. The DNA of the CDR3 is TGTGCCAGCAGCCTCGGACTAGCGGAAGTGAGCGAGCAGTACTTC.

This chain uses TRBV2 with TRBJ2-1, with TRBD1 identical over 9 bases. CDR3 size: 13 residues. Germline V gives CDR1 SNHLY, CDR2 FYNNEI. Trimming removed 8 bases from V and 6 bases from J; junction bases left unmatched: 5. In DNA, the CDR3 is TGTGCCAGCTCGGGACAGGGTTCCAATGAGCAGTTCTTC. Translated: CASSGQGSNEQFF.